These 20 T cell receptor beta chains share one sample of origin, sequenced in a study of T cell changes during pregnancy in multiple sclerosis. Repertoires were generated with immunoSEQ multiplex PCR, while TCRdb's copy carries only in-frame clones and drops some. The sample lists tens of thousands of clones, 90% to 95% occurring once. The sample here was CD4+ T cells from peripheral blood mononuclear cells, taken after pregnancy. The receptors shown here come from a female donor with multiple sclerosis, enrolled in a pregnancy study.

The V call is TRBV27, the J call TRBJ2-2, with 7 bases identical to TRBD2. V shed 7 bases, J shed 1 base, and the junction held 9 bases outside the gene matches. Per germline, CDR1 MNHEY and CDR2 SMNVEV (reference sequence). The CDR3 is 16 amino acids. DNA for the CDR3: TGTGCCAGCACCTACCTAGCGGAGAGGAACACCGGGGAGCTGTTTTTT. Its translation is CASTYLAERNTGELFF.

The sample holds one count of this clone. The chain combines TRBV19 with TRBJ2-2; 10 bases map to TRBD2. Germline lookup yields CDR1 LNHDA and CDR2 SQIVND (reference sequence). J lost 3 bases, V lost 3 bases, and 1 base had no gene match. The CDR3 loop spans 15 amino acids. The CDR3 spells CASSILAGDTGELFF. The DNA for the CDR3 is TGTGCCAGTAGTATCCTAGCGGGGGACACCGGGGAGCTGTTTTTT.

The chain has TRBV28 and TRBJ2-7; 10 nucleotides line up with TRBD2. Germline CDR1 reads MDHEN; CDR2 reads SYDVKM. The ends lost 2 bases at V and 6 bases at J; junction bases unmatched: 16. The CDR3 has 18 amino acids. The CDR3 loop is CASSLISGAGGPAPEQYF. The CDR3 nucleotides are TGTGCCAGCAGTTTAATTTCAGGAGCGGGAGGGCCCGCCCCCGAGCAGTACTTC.

This clone came up once. The V gene is TRBV7-7, the J gene TRBJ2-3, with a weak D call TRBD2 (5 bases). The length of the CDR3 is 13 residues. V gave up 5 bases and J gave up 4 bases, with 10 bases separating them. Germline lookup yields CDR1 SSHAT and CDR2 FNYEAQ (reference sequence). Here the CDR3 DNA reads TGTGCCAGCAGCCGGGGTGGAGCAGATACGCAGTATTTT. Translation gives CASSRGGADTQYF.

The rearrangement uses TRBV6-5 and TRBJ1-1; D not certain. Germline V lookup: CDR1 MNHEY, CDR2 SVGAGI. Between the trimmed V and J ends, which lost 0 bases and 5 bases, there was a span of 10 bases. The CDR3 loop spans 14 amino acids. CDR3 coding DNA: TGTGCCAGCAGTTACTCGCGGGATGGTACTGAAGCTTTCTTT. Translation gives CASSYSRDGTEAFF.

V usage is TRBV5-6 and J usage is TRBJ2-3, with 12 bases fitting TRBD2. Trimming removed 4 bases from V and 5 bases from J; junction bases left unmatched: 5. Germline V gene data show CDR1 as SGHDT and CDR2 as YYEEEE. This CDR3 has 15 residues. CDR3 in DNA: TGTGCCAGCAGCCCCGGGACTAGCGGGCGAGATACGCAGTATTTT. Its protein is CASSPGTSGRDTQYF.

The gene calls are TRBV7-7 and TRBJ2-1, with 7 bases that match TRBD1. V was clipped by 5 bases and J by 2 bases; unmatched bases: 9. The CDR3 length is 16 residues. The germline V gene has CDR1 SSHAT and CDR2 FNYEAQ (reference sequence). The CDR3 loop is CASSASRDSAYNEQFF. The CDR3 region has the DNA TGTGCCAGCAGCGCGAGCCGGGACAGCGCCTACAATGAGCAGTTCTTC.

V is TRBV15 and J is TRBJ1-2; tentatively, D is TRBD1 (5 bases). V was shortened by 8 bases and J by 3 bases, with 10 bases between the two germline ends. This CDR3 has 12 residues. Looked up from germline, CDR1 is LNHNV and CDR2 is YYDKDF (reference sequence). CDR3 amino acids: CATGQGYYGYTF. The CDR3 DNA reads as TGTGCCACCGGGCAGGGTTACTATGGCTACACCTTC.

V and J are TRBV6-1 and TRBJ2-3, with 9 positions matching TRBD1. Germline values: CDR1 MNHNS, CDR2 SASEGT. The ends lost 7 bases at V and 0 bases at J; junction bases unmatched: 5. CDR3 length equals 15 residues. The CDR3 DNA follows: TGTGCCAGCACCTCGGGACAGGGAAGCACAGATACGCAGTATTTT. It yields the protein CASTSGQGSTDTQYF.

The chain joins TRBV7-9 to TRBJ2-3, with D perhaps matching TRBD1 (6 bases). V was cut by 5 bases and J by 2 bases, with 14 bases left in between. Germline V gene lookup returns CDR1 SEHNR and CDR2 FQNEAQ (reference sequence). The CDR3 consists of 15 residues. The CDR3 region has the DNA TGTGCCAGCAGCCGTCAGGGGACGGACACAGATACGCAGTATTTT. Translation: CASSRQGTDTDTQYF.

There are a few counts of this clone. V gene TRBV5-3 combines with J gene TRBJ2-7, with a weak D call TRBD1 (5 bases). TRBV5-3 is an ORF, with its function uncertain. Trimming stripped 5 bases from V and 5 bases from J, with 23 bases between. The CDR3 extends over 16 amino acids. The CDR3 nucleotides are TGTGCCAGAAGACCTCAACGGCTCAGGGTTGCCCACGAGCAGTACTTC. It translates to CARRPQRLRVAHEQYF.

This clone appeared a few times. The chain uses TRBV25-1 and TRBJ2-5, with D tentatively TRBD1 (5 bases). The germline V gene has CDR1 MGHDK and CDR2 SYGVNS. CDR3 size: 14 residues. V was shortened by 11 bases and J by 1 base, with 17 bases between the two germline ends. CDR3 sequence (DNA): TGTGCCTCATGGGGCTGGGGCCCCCAAGAGACCCAGTACTTC. As protein: CASWGWGPQETQYF.

This chain links TRBV7-9 with TRBJ2-5; a weak D match, TRBD1 (5 bases). V was clipped by 1 base and J by 1 base, with 13 bases between them. Germline V gene lookup returns CDR1 SEHNR and CDR2 FQNEAQ (reference sequence). This CDR3 has 16 amino acids. The CDR3 region has the DNA TGTGCCAGCAGCTTAGACTGGGGAACAGGCCAAGAGACCCAGTACTTC. Translated, it gives CASSLDWGTGQETQYF.

J is TRBJ2-2 and V is TRBV12-5; 10 bases align to TRBD1. V lost 0 bases to trimming and J lost 4 bases; unmatched junction nucleotides: 5. The CDR3 is made up of 17 amino acids. The germline V gene has CDR1 LGHNT and CDR2 FRNRAP. The CDR3 DNA follows: TGTGCTAGTGGTTTGGTACTGGGACAGGGGAGCACCGGGGAGCTGTTTTTT. It is translated as CASGLVLGQGSTGELFF.

The V call is TRBV19, the J call TRBJ2-3, with a possible D match to TRBD2 (6 bases). Per the germline V gene, CDR1 is LNHDA and CDR2 is SQIVND (reference sequence). The germline V and J ends were trimmed by 5 bases and 8 bases, with 11 bases remaining between them. The CDR3 runs 12 residues. The CDR3 DNA reads as TGTGCCAGTAGTGTGGTGGAGGGTACGCAGTATTTT. Translation gives CASSVVEGTQYF.

The V call is TRBV5-4, the J call TRBJ2-3; 15 positions match TRBD2. J lost 6 bases, V lost 4 bases, and 12 bases had no gene match. Germline V gene lookup returns CDR1 SGHNT and CDR2 YYREEE (reference sequence). The CDR3 contains 18 residues. The CDR3 coding sequence is TGTGCCAGCAGCGGGGGGGGGACTAGCGGGAGGAACATTGATACGCAGTATTTT. The encoded protein is CASSGGGTSGRNIDTQYF.

This CDR3 is CASSDRERDEQFF. CDR3 DNA sequence: TGTGCCAGCAGTGACCGGGAGAGAGATGAGCAGTTCTTC. The chain employs TRBV6-1 and TRBJ2-1; the D gene is possibly TRBD2 (6 bases). The CDR3 loop spans 13 amino acids. Trimming took off 3 bases at V and 8 bases at J, with 11 bases between the two ends. The V gene's germline CDR1 is MNHNS and CDR2 SASEGT.

This sequence joins TRBV21-1 and TRBJ2-7; TRBD2 is taken as the D call from the table, unchecked against the DNA. TRBV21-1 is deemed a pseudogene. There are 17 residues in the CDR3. CDR3 in amino acids: CASSSPGLAGGIPGQYF. In DNA, the CDR3 is TGTGCCAGCAGCTCCCCGGGACTAGCGGGAGGGATCCCAGGGCAGTACTTC.

This chain connects TRBV18 to TRBJ2-5; D possibly corresponds to TRBD1 (6 bases). This CDR3 contains 13 residues. Per germline, CDR1 KGHSH and CDR2 LQKENI. Trimming took 4 bases from V and 2 from J, leaving 8 bases between them. CDR3 in DNA: TGTGCCAGCTCACTCGGACAGCAAGAGACCCAGTACTTC. Protein product: CASSLGQQETQYF.

This chain connects TRBV19 to TRBJ2-1; 7 bases line up with TRBD2. The germline V gene has CDR1 LNHDA and CDR2 SQIVND (reference sequence). V shed 1 base and J 5 bases; nucleotides not matched to a gene: 5. This CDR3 has 15 residues. CDR3 sequence: CASSIALATDNEQFF. CDR3 DNA: TGTGCCAGTAGTATAGCACTAGCGACAGACAATGAGCAGTTCTTC.